This T cell receptor (beta chain) was identified in a study of graft-versus-host responses after intestinal transplantation. Study-level information: Multivisceral, liver-intestinal, or isolated intestinal transplants were performed in recipients. All recipients got anti-thymocyte globulin induction, then tacrolimus and steroids for three to four years.

Points on this clone: Its specificity is not known.

Assay used: immunoSEQ multiplex PCR; TCRdb lists only in-frame clones, some missing. The table lists just over 95,000 clones, 80% to 95% of them singletons, with roughly 0.17% in the top ten. The germline V and J ends were trimmed by 8 bases and 3 bases, with 13 bases remaining between them. The CDR3 sequence is 14 residues long. From germline, CDR1 is MNHNY and CDR2 SVGAGI (reference sequence). The chain uses TRBV6-6 and TRBJ2-2, with D possibly matching TRBD1 (6 bases). The source was unstimulated CD4+ T cells sorted from spleen or lymph node cells, collected before intestinal transplant. The TCR was taken from a human donor who received an intestinal transplant. The CDR3 region is CASQRSGDTGELFF. Written as DNA, the CDR3 is TGTGCCAGCCAAAGATCAGGGGACACCGGGGAGCTGTTTTTT.